These T cell receptor beta chains were read from a single sample in a study of spatial heterogeneity in lung cancer. TCRdb reanalysed the 5' RACE reads using MiXCR and keeps one entry per CDR3 protein. Found here are about 38,000 distinct CDR3 sequences, 6.5% to 8.5% of them singletons; the top ten hold about 26%. Source: PBMCs, taken at surgery. These receptors originate from a male donor with early-stage non-small cell lung cancer. Each CDR3 is given with its conserved first and last residue. The D gene is left open where the match is weak. Expanded clones get a size class; other rows say once, few or many, or leave the size out.

d_call	j_call	clone_size	v_call	cdr3_nt	cdr3_aa
NA	TRBJ2-5	many	TRBV25-1	TGTGCCAGCAGTGAATTCAGGGGAAAAGAGACCCAGTACTTC	CASSEFRGKETQYF
TRBD1	TRBJ2-7	few	TRBV7-8	TGTGCCAGCAGCCCCACCGTACAGGGGCCTTACGAGCAGTACTTC	CASSPTVQGPYEQYF
NA	TRBJ2-1	many	TRBV6-5	TGTGCCAGCAGTTCCGGGATCTACAATGAGCAGTTCTTC	CASSSGIYNEQFF
NA	TRBJ1-1	NA	TRBV9	TGTGCCAGCAGCGTAGGGGCGGGCACTGAAGCTTTCTTT	CASSVGAGTEAFF
NA	TRBJ2-7	NA	TRBV30	TGTGCCTGGAGTGTTAGCCAGGTCGGCCACGAGCAGTACTTC	CAWSVSQVGHEQYF
NA	TRBJ2-1	many	TRBV5-6	TGTGCCAGCAGCCCCGGGCCGGGCTACAATGAGCAGTTCTTC	CASSPGPGYNEQFF
NA	TRBJ1-5	few	TRBV12-3/TRBV12-4	TGTGCCAGCAGTTCTCAAAGGACAGCCGATCAGCCCCAGCATTTT	CASSSQRTADQPQHF
TRBD2	TRBJ2-5	many	TRBV3-1	TGTGCCAGCAGCCCAGATAGCGGGGGGCAAGAGACCCAGTACTTC	CASSPDSGGQETQYF
TRBD1	TRBJ1-4	many	TRBV6-6	TGTGCCAGCAGTTCAGGACAGGGCCAGCCTCCGGGGTTTAAACTGTTTTTT	CASSSGQGQPPGFKLFF
NA	TRBJ1-2	NA	TRBV7-2	TGTGCCAGCAGCTTAGCGTCCTATGGCTACACCTTC	CASSLASYGYTF
NA	TRBJ2-5	NA	TRBV7-6	TGTGCCAGCAGCCTTCAGGTTTTAGGAGAGACCCAGTACTTC	CASSLQVLGETQYF
NA	TRBJ2-2	many	TRBV7-2	TGTGCCAGCAGCTCAGTGGCAGGTACCGGGGAGCTGTTTTTT	CASSSVAGTGELFF
NA	TRBJ1-4	NA	TRBV9	TGTGCCAGCAGCCCCAGACCGACCGTTACTAATGAAAAACTGTTTTTT	CASSPRPTVTNEKLFF
TRBD1	TRBJ2-5	few	TRBV20-1	TGCAGTGCTAGACGCGCCGGGGACAGGGGCGAGACCCAGTACTTC	CSARRAGDRGETQYF
NA	TRBJ2-1	few	TRBV5-4	TGTGCCAGCACCACTTGGGGCACTGGGGGCTCCTACAATGAGCAGTTCTTC	CASTTWGTGGSYNEQFF
TRBD2	TRBJ2-1	NA	TRBV6-1	TGTGCCAGCAGTGCTAGCGGGAGACTCAACGAGCAGTTCTTC	CASSASGRLNEQFF
TRBD2	TRBJ2-3	few	TRBV2	TGTGCCAGCAGTGAGGGAGCGGGAGGGCCAGCAGATACGCAGTATTTT	CASSEGAGGPADTQYF
NA	TRBJ2-5	NA	TRBV12-3/TRBV12-4	TGTGCCAGCAGTTTTGTACCGAAAGACGGCGAGACCCAGTACTTC	CASSFVPKDGETQYF
NA	TRBJ2-7	few	TRBV18	TGTGCCAGCTCACCAGATACTCTGGGAAAGTACTTC	CASSPDTLGKYF
NA	TRBJ2-1	many	TRBV27	TGTGCCAGCAGTTTATCGTGGCAGGGGCGGGGCAATGAGCAGTTCTTC	CASSLSWQGRGNEQFF
NA	TRBJ2-1	many	TRBV7-2	TGTGCCAGCAGCTTATCACTCAATGAGCAGTTCTTC	CASSLSLNEQFF
TRBD1	TRBJ1-2	many	TRBV14	TGTGCCAGCAGCCAGGGACAGGGGGCGACTGGCTACACCTTC	CASSQGQGATGYTF
NA	TRBJ2-3	NA	TRBV12-3/TRBV12-4	TGTGCCAGCGCCAGGGGTACGCAGTATTTT	CASARGTQYF
NA	TRBJ1-1	many	TRBV28	TGTGCCAGCAGTTCCCGAGCACCTGAAGCTTTCTTT	CASSSRAPEAFF
TRBD1	TRBJ2-1	many	TRBV12-5	TGTGCTAGTGGTTACGGGACAGGGAGTTATTATGAGCAGTTCTTC	CASGYGTGSYYEQFF